The clone carrying this T cell receptor beta chain appeared many times. As for time point: pre-sensitization, week 0. Treatment of the sample: therapeutic diphenylcyclopropenone sensitization with weekly scalp DPC. One entry per CDR3 protein, called by TCRdb with MiXCR from the RACE reads. The sample shows tens of thousands of distinct CDR3 sequences, 8% to 11% of them seen only once. The data were taken from a study of human T cells and chemical hapten exposure. V gave up 7 bases and J gave up 5 bases; unmatched junction bases: 9. Germline loops: CDR1 SQVTM, CDR2 ANQGSEA. The CDR3 loop spans 13 amino acids.

This receptor was taken from a man aged 30 to 45 with alopecia areata. Some clones in this sample may be carry-over from other donors' samples. The sequencing used whole blood, collected in connection with sensitization to the hapten diphenylcyclopropenone (DPC). V gene TRBV29-1 combines with J gene TRBJ1-1, with 8 bases fitting TRBD1. The CDR3 sequence: CSGDQGAGTEAFF. The CDR3 DNA reads TGCAGCGGGGATCAGGGGGCCGGAACTGAAGCTTTCTTT.